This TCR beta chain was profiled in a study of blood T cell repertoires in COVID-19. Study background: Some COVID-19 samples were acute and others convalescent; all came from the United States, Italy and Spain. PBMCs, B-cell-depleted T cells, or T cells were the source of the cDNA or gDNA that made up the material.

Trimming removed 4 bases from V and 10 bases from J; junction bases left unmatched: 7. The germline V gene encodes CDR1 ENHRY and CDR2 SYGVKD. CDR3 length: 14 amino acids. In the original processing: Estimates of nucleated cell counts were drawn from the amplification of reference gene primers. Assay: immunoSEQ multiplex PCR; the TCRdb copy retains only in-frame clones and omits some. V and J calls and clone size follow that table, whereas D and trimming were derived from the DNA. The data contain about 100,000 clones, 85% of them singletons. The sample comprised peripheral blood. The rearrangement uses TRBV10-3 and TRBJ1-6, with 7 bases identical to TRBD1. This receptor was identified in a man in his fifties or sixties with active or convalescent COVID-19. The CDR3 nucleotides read TGTGCCATCAGTGCACAGGGGCGAGGCTCACCCCTCCACTTT. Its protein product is CAISAQGRGSPLHF.